The 32 T cell receptor beta chains in this list originate from one sample, sequenced in a study of blood T cell repertoires in COVID-19. Here immunoSEQ multiplex PCR was the method, and the copy in TCRdb shows in-frame clones only, minus some. The profile shows roughly 300,000 clones, more than 75% of them singletons. What was sequenced was peripheral blood. These receptors all stem from a woman in her forties or fifties who had recovered from COVID-19.

The V call is TRBV27, the J call TRBJ2-7, with 7 bases identical to TRBD2. Germline values: CDR1 MNHEY, CDR2 SMNVEV (reference sequence). V was clipped by 8 bases and J by 0 bases; unmatched bases: 16. The CDR3 covers 17 residues. CDR3 nucleotide sequence: TGTGCCAGCGCGTTAATTGGCGGGAGTCAAAGCTCCTACGAGCAGTACTTC. It is translated as CASALIGGSQSSYEQYF.

The chain joins TRBV3-1 (or the pseudogene TRBV3-2) to TRBJ1-6; 7 bases are a match to TRBD1. Germline V CDR1 and CDR2: LGHDT, YNNKEL (reference sequence). J lost 7 bases, V lost 2 bases, and 2 bases had no gene match. The CDR3 is 14 residues long. This chain's CDR3 is CASSQYRGNSPLHF. The CDR3 nucleotides read TGTGCCAGCAGCCAATACAGGGGCAATTCACCCCTCCACTTT.

The chain couples TRBV2 to TRBJ2-2; 8 positions match TRBD1. V lost 7 bases to trimming and J lost 3 bases; unmatched junction nucleotides: 7. The germline CDR1 and CDR2 sequences are SNHLY and FYNNEI. The CDR3 loop spans 15 amino acids. CDR3: CASTMDRVDTGELFF. Written as DNA, the CDR3 is TGTGCCAGCACTATGGACAGGGTGGACACCGGGGAGCTGTTTTTT.

The chain has TRBV7-2 and TRBJ2-5; 12 bases line up with TRBD2. The germline V gene has CDR1 SGHTA and CDR2 FQGNSA. This CDR3 is built from 16 residues. J was trimmed by 5 bases and V by 5 bases; bases with no gene match: 9. This CDR3 is CASSQGLAGWGETQYF. The CDR3 DNA sequence: TGTGCCAGCAGCCAAGGACTAGCGGGGTGGGGGGAGACCCAGTACTTC.

This clone was seen more than once but under ten times. The chain uses TRBV6-5 and TRBJ2-1, with 7 bases aligning to TRBD2. Germline lookup yields CDR1 MNHEY and CDR2 SVGAGI. The V and J ends lost 8 bases and 7 bases, in that order; junction bases with no gene match: 8. The CDR3 is 13 residues long. The CDR3 DNA reads as TGTGCCAGCCGGCTTAGCGGGTCGAATGAGCAGTTCTTC. This sequence encodes CASRLSGSNEQFF.

The V and J genes are TRBV6-6 and TRBJ2-5, with 8 bases matching TRBD2. CDR3 length equals 20 residues. Trimming removed 5 bases from V and 1 base from J; junction bases left unmatched: 21. Germline V gene lookup returns CDR1 MNHNY and CDR2 SVGAGI (reference sequence). The CDR3 spells CASSPTPRVGAGGFQETQYF. The CDR3 DNA is TGTGCCAGCAGTCCGACCCCCCGGGTTGGGGCGGGGGGATTCCAAGAGACCCAGTACTTC.

The chain recombines TRBV4-1 with TRBJ2-2; D may be TRBD2 (5 bases). The CDR3 sequence is 15 residues long. Germline assignment: CDR1 MGHRA and CDR2 YSYEKL. V lost 4 bases and J lost 3, with 12 bases in between. CDR3 sequence reads: CASSLTGSHTGELFF. The CDR3 DNA is TGCGCCAGCAGCCTGACGGGGAGCCACACCGGGGAGCTGTTTTTT.

This sequence joins TRBV30 and TRBJ1-1, with unresolved D. The germline V and J ends were trimmed by 2 bases and 1 base, with 8 bases remaining between them. CDR3 length: 13 amino acids. Germline V lookup: CDR1 GTSNPN, CDR2 SVGIG (reference sequence). CDR3 DNA: TGTGCCTGGAGTCGGTTTAGGAACACTGAAGCTTTCTTT. Translating gives CAWSRFRNTEAFF.

The rearrangement joins TRBV19 to TRBJ2-2; 7 bases are shared with TRBD2. Germline loops: CDR1 LNHDA, CDR2 SQIVND (reference sequence). This CDR3 region has 14 residues. V gave up 4 bases and J gave up 4 bases; unmatched junction bases: 3. The CDR3 sequence: CASSNLAATGELFF. Written as DNA, the CDR3 is TGTGCCAGTAGTAATCTAGCGGCCACCGGGGAGCTGTTTTTT.

In its sample, this clone was seen a few times. J is TRBJ1-5 and V is TRBV19, with D possibly being TRBD1 (6 bases). Trimming removed 7 bases from V and 2 bases from J, with 15 bases in between. Per the germline V gene, CDR1 is LNHDA and CDR2 is SQIVND (reference sequence). This CDR3 region has 15 residues. This chain's CDR3 is CASNPRGTGNQPQHF. The DNA for the CDR3 is TGTGCCAGTAACCCCAGGGGTACGGGCAATCAGCCCCAGCATTTT.

This clone has more than one count but fewer than ten. The chain links TRBV6-2 or TRBV6-3 to TRBJ2-5; possibly TRBD1 for D (6 bases). V dropped 6 bases and J dropped 1 base, with 15 bases sitting between them. Germline V CDR1 and CDR2: MNHEY, SVGEGT. This CDR3 is 15 amino acids long. The CDR3: CASSFNQGLQETQYF. As DNA, the CDR3 is TGTGCCAGCAGCTTTAATCAGGGGCTCCAAGAGACCCAGTACTTC.

This CDR3 reads CASSQGTSQYF. CDR3 in DNA: TGTGCCAGCAGCCAAGGGACTTCCCAGTACTTC. The chain links TRBV3-1 (or the pseudogene TRBV3-2) to TRBJ2-5, with a possible D match to TRBD2 (5 bases). This CDR3 contains 11 residues. Trimming removed 1 base from V and 9 bases from J, with 6 bases in between. Germline V gene sequence: CDR1 LGHDT, CDR2 YNNKEL (reference sequence).

The chain links TRBV10-3 to TRBJ2-1; no definite D call. V lost 3 bases and J 12 bases, leaving 9 bases between the germline ends. Germline V CDR1 and CDR2: ENHRY, SYGVKD. CDR3 length: 11 residues. The CDR3 nucleotides read TGTGCCATCAGTGATTCGAGAGGGCAGTTCTTC. Its protein is CAISDSRGQFF.

This rearrangement joins TRBV7-9 to TRBJ1-6; D ambiguous. V lost 5 bases to trimming and J lost 0 bases, with 11 bases between them. Looked up from germline, CDR1 is SEHNR and CDR2 is FQNEAQ (reference sequence). CDR3 size: 16 residues. The DNA of the CDR3 is TGTGCCAGCAGCAGTACAGAGAGCTCCTATAATTCACCCCTCCACTTT. It translates to CASSSTESSYNSPLHF.

The V and J genes are TRBV28 and TRBJ1-5; perhaps TRBD1 as D (6 bases). Germline loops: CDR1 MDHEN, CDR2 SYDVKM. The V end was cut by 5 bases, the J end by 3 bases, with 17 bases between. The CDR3 extends over 16 amino acids. The CDR3 DNA reads as TGTGCCAGCAGTCGAGTGAAGGGGGGGGACAATCAGCCCCAGCATTTT. Encoded protein: CASSRVKGGDNQPQHF.

This rearrangement joins TRBV4-3 to TRBJ2-3, with D perhaps TRBD2 (6 bases). In germline, CDR1 is LGHNA, CDR2 YSLEER. The CDR3 sequence is 15 residues long. The ends were cut back, 4 bases at V and 1 base at J, with 12 bases in the middle. CDR3 in DNA: TGCGCCAGCAGCCTGATTTGGGGGGGCACAGATACGCAGTATTTT. Its translation: CASSLIWGGTDTQYF.

CDR3 amino acids: CASSLRAGANVLTF. Here the CDR3 DNA reads TGTGCCAGCAGCTTGCGGGCTGGGGCCAACGTCCTGACTTTC. The rearrangement links TRBV5-6 to TRBJ2-6; no definite D call. Germline CDR1 and CDR2: SGHDT and YYEEEE. V lost 1 base, J lost 2 bases, and 4 bases lay in between. The CDR3 loop spans 14 amino acids.

The rearrangement links TRBV27 to TRBJ2-2; tentatively, D is TRBD1 (5 bases). V lost 0 bases and J 4 bases, leaving 9 bases between the germline ends. The CDR3 is made up of 15 amino acids. Germline lookup yields CDR1 MNHEY and CDR2 SMNVEV (reference sequence). The CDR3 sequence: CASSLSTQGTGELFF. CDR3 sequence (DNA): TGTGCCAGCAGTTTATCGACCCAGGGCACCGGGGAGCTGTTTTTT.

J is TRBJ1-6 and V is TRBV4-1; TRBD1 is a possible D gene (5 bases). The CDR3 spans 16 residues. In germline, CDR1 is MGHRA, CDR2 YSYEKL. Trimming removed 1 base at V and 5 bases at J, with 12 bases between. CDR3 bases: TGCGCCAGCAGCCAAGTGTTCCAGGGTAATAATTCACCCCTCCACTTT. Encoded protein: CASSQVFQGNNSPLHF.

The chain couples TRBV28 to TRBJ1-1, with D possibly matching TRBD1 (6 bases). Germline lookup yields CDR1 MDHEN and CDR2 SYDVKM. V shed 4 bases and J shed 6 bases, with 15 bases lying between them. The CDR3 is 14 residues long. The CDR3 protein is CASSYPSNRAEAFF. Here the CDR3 DNA reads TGTGCCAGCAGTTATCCAAGTAACAGGGCTGAAGCTTTCTTT.

The genes are TRBV6-5 and TRBJ2-3; D is unresolved. Between the trimmed V and J ends, which lost 0 bases and 0 bases, there was a span of 4 bases. The CDR3 runs 14 residues. Per germline, CDR1 MNHEY and CDR2 SVGAGI. The CDR3, as DNA: TGTGCCAGCAGTTACTCCTTGAGCACAGATACGCAGTATTTT. Its protein product is CASSYSLSTDTQYF.

The chain carries TRBV7-6 and TRBJ2-7; 10 bases line up with TRBD2. CDR1 is SGHVS and CDR2 is FNYEAQ in the germline V gene. The CDR3 covers 15 residues. J gave up 6 bases and V 1 base, and 6 bases lay outside the gene matches. This CDR3 is CASSLVVAGGAEQYF. The CDR3 DNA is TGTGCCAGCAGCTTAGTTGTAGCGGGAGGCGCCGAGCAGTACTTC.

This chain links TRBV19 with TRBJ2-1, with TRBD2 as a possible D gene (6 bases). This CDR3 is built from 15 residues. With 1 base removed from V and 0 bases from J, the gap between germline ends came to 7 bases. The germline V gene encodes CDR1 LNHDA and CDR2 SQIVND (reference sequence). Written as DNA, the CDR3 is TGTGCCAGTAGTATAGGGCGGGGCTCCTACAATGAGCAGTTCTTC. Encoded protein: CASSIGRGSYNEQFF.

The chain carries TRBV4-3 and TRBJ2-1; 7 nucleotides match TRBD1. CDR3 length: 14 amino acids. V dropped 3 bases and J dropped 6; count of bases not matched to a gene: 5. CDR1 LGHNA and CDR2 YSLEER come from the germline V gene. The CDR3 nucleotides are TGCGCCAGCAGCCACTCGACAGGGACCAATGAGCAGTTCTTC. It yields the protein CASSHSTGTNEQFF.

The chain uses TRBV27 and TRBJ2-7; TRBD2 is a possible D gene (6 bases). This CDR3 spans 13 amino acids. The germline V and J ends were trimmed by 5 bases and 2 bases, with 10 bases remaining between them. Germline CDR1 MNHEY, CDR2 SMNVEV (reference sequence). Written as DNA, the CDR3 is TGTGCCAGCAGTAGGAGGGACGCCTACGAGCAGTACTTC. This gives the protein CASSRRDAYEQYF.

This chain links TRBV11-3 with TRBJ2-1; possibly TRBD1 for D (5 bases). CDR3 length: 13 amino acids. In germline, CDR1 is SGHNT, CDR2 YENEEA. V lost 2 bases and J 4 bases, leaving 6 bases between the germline ends. The CDR3 sequence is CASSLYRYNEQFF. CDR3 DNA: TGTGCCAGCAGCTTATACAGGTACAATGAGCAGTTCTTC.

The rearrangement joins TRBV28 to TRBJ2-2, with unresolved D. The CDR3 runs 16 residues. V lost 7 bases and J 2 bases, leaving 17 bases between the germline ends. Germline CDR1 and CDR2: MDHEN and SYDVKM. The CDR3 loop reads CASIASQPINTGELFF. The DNA of the CDR3 is TGTGCCAGCATAGCCAGCCAACCGATAAACACCGGGGAGCTGTTTTTT.

V is TRBV5-1 and J is TRBJ2-5; 7 bases are shared with TRBD2. V lost 4 bases and J lost 5; bases outside the gene matches: 8. The CDR3 is 14 residues long. Germline V lookup: CDR1 SGHRS, CDR2 YFSETQ. The CDR3 DNA reads as TGCGCCAGCAGCGGAGCGGGGAATCTCGAGACCCAGTACTTC. The encoded protein is CASSGAGNLETQYF.

The chain couples TRBV30 to TRBJ1-3; 8 positions match TRBD1. The germline V gene has CDR1 GTSNPN and CDR2 SVGIG (reference sequence). The CDR3 is 13 amino acids. The CDR3 DNA reads as TGTGCACAGGGGGGCGTTAATGGAAACACCATATATTTT. Protein sequence: CAQGGVNGNTIYF.

J is TRBJ2-3 and V is TRBV6-5; TRBD2 matches 10 bases. Germline V gene sequence: CDR1 MNHEY, CDR2 SVGAGI. The CDR3 runs to 15 residues. The V and J ends lost 6 bases and 2 bases, in that order; junction bases with no gene match: 5. CDR3 DNA sequence: TGTGCCAGCAGGCTAGCGGGGGCGCTCACAGATACGCAGTATTTT. Its translation is CASRLAGALTDTQYF.

This clone has only one observation. The chain employs TRBV5-1 and TRBJ1-6; maybe TRBD1 (5 bases). Trimming removed 4 bases at V and 10 bases at J, with 12 bases between. CDR1 and CDR2 (germline): SGHRS, YFSETQ. The CDR3 loop spans 13 amino acids. The DNA of the CDR3 is TGCGCCAGCAGCCCGATTTGGGGCTCACCCCTCCACTTT. Encoded protein: CASSPIWGSPLHF. Complete variable domain (other parts from reference TRBV5-1 and TRBJ1-6): KAGVTQTPRYLIKTRGQQVTLSCSPISGHRSVSWYQQTPGQGLQFLFEYFSETQRNKGNFPGRFSGRQFSNSRSEMNVSTLELGDSALYLCASSPIWGSPLHFGNGTRLTVT.

V and J are TRBV28 and TRBJ2-2; D remains ambiguous. V lost 4 bases to trimming and J lost 0 bases, with 6 bases between them. CDR3 length: 14 residues. The germline gives CDR1 MDHEN, CDR2 SYDVKM. The CDR3 DNA is TGTGCCAGCAGTTCGAGCCCGAACACCGGGGAGCTGTTTTTT. It yields the protein CASSSSPNTGELFF.